This T cell receptor beta chain was sequenced in a study of regulatory T cells in long-lasting Graves disease. According to the study, TCR beta libraries were built with iRepertoire HTBI primers and CDR3-region Arm-PCR. TCRdb analysed the multiplex PCR reads with MiXCR anew, one entry per CDR3 protein. The sample records around 400,000 distinct CDR3 sequences, approximately 22% being singletons. The time point was: persistent/refractory GD, antithyroid drugs over 5 years with positive TRAb. From RNA extracted from PBMCs, the TCR library was made. The junction had 8 bases not matched to a gene; V was cut back by 4 bases and J by 8 bases. This CDR3 comprises 14 residues. Germline CDR1 SQVTM, CDR2 ANQGSEA. Concerning this clonotype itself: The antigen remains unidentified.

Findings of the study overall: There was favoring of TRBV28, TRBJ1-2 and TRBJ2-5 in persistent disease. Small numbers of samples may have cut accuracy. Persistent Graves' patients possessed reduced TCR diversity relative to recently diagnosed ones.

This sequence originates from a female donor with Graves disease. This chain connects TRBV29-1 to TRBJ2-2, with 9 bases identical to TRBD2. Sequencing used peripheral blood mononuclear cells (PBMCs), obtained when the disease was refractory, from a patient treated with antithyroid drugs. The CDR3 region is CSVGGLAGIGELFF. CDR3 sequence (DNA): TGCAGCGTTGGGGGGCTAGCGGGAATTGGGGAGCTGTTTTTT.